This entry lists 3 T cell receptor beta chains sequenced from one sample in a study of CD8 T cells in ankylosing spondylitis. TCRdb re-called the 5' RACE reads through MiXCR, storing one row per CDR3 protein. The repertoire includes hundreds of thousands of distinct CDR3 sequences, around 21% of them detected once, and roughly 3.6% sits in the top ten. Input material: blood, either unsorted or a sorted T cell fraction (not recorded which). The receptors shown here come from a female donor with ankylosing spondylitis or in good health (not recorded which).

This clonotype was detected a few times. The chain employs TRBV29-1 and TRBJ1-1; no definite D call. This CDR3 is 13 amino acids long. V was cut by 6 bases and J by 4 bases, with 15 bases left in between. Germline CDR1 is SQVTM and CDR2 is ANQGSEA. CDR3 sequence (DNA): TGCAGCGTCCTCGGGGTTTGGGGCACTGAAGCTTTCTTT. It yields the protein CSVLGVWGTEAFF.

This clonotype turned up a few times. The chain has TRBV10-3 and TRBJ2-5, with TRBD2 matching 11 bases. Germline CDR1 ENHRY, CDR2 SYGVKD. V dropped 4 bases and J dropped 4; count of bases not matched to a gene: 8. There are 16 residues in the CDR3. The CDR3 reads CAISASLAGAGETQYF. CDR3 nucleotide sequence: TGTGCCATCAGTGCCTCACTAGCGGGAGCGGGAGAGACCCAGTACTTC.

This clonotype was observed a handful of times. The chain uses TRBV6-5 and TRBJ2-3; 9 nucleotides agree with TRBD2. Trimming removed 2 bases from V and 2 bases from J; junction bases left unmatched: 2. The CDR3 runs 15 residues. Per germline, CDR1 MNHEY and CDR2 SVGAGI. In DNA form, the CDR3 reads TGTGCCAGCAGTTACCCTAGCGGGACCACAGATACGCAGTATTTT. It encodes CASSYPSGTTDTQYF.